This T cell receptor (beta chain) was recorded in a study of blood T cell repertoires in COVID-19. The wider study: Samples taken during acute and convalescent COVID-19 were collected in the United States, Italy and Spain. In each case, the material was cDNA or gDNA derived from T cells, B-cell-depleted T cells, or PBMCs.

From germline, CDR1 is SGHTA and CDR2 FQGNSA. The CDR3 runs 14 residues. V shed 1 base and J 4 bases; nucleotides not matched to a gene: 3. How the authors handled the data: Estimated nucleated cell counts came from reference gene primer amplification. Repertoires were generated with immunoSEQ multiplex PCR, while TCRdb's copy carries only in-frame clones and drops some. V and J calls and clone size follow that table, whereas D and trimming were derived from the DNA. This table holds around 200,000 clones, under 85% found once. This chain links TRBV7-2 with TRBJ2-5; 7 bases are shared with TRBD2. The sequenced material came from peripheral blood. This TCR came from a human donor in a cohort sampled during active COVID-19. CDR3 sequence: CASSLVGEGETQYF. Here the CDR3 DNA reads TGTGCCAGCAGCTTAGTAGGGGAGGGAGAGACCCAGTACTTC. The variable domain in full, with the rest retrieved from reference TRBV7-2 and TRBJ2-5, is GAGVSQSPSNKVTEKGKDVELRCDPISGHTALYWYRQSLGQGLEFLIYFQGNSAPDKSGLPSDRFSAERTGGSVSTLTIQRTQQEDSAVYLCASSLVGEGETQYFGPGTRLLVL.